This T cell receptor beta chain was recorded in a study of T cell responses to AZD1222 COVID-19 vaccine. Study-wide results and limits: Mostly white British, mostly female donors; authors suggested clonal diversity may be underestimated.

In regard to this clone: Its antigen is unknown.

Sequencing was performed with immunoSEQ multiplex PCR; in TCRdb, only in-frame clones are kept and a portion is missing. The table shows over 130,000 clones, with about 95% occurring only once. Germline values: CDR1 SNHLY, CDR2 FYNNEI. Trimming took off 7 bases at V and 6 bases at J, with 8 bases between the two ends. The CDR3 totals 11 residues. This TCR was recovered from an adult in good health. The rearrangement links TRBV2 to TRBJ2-3; D is ambiguous. Here the sequenced sample was peripheral blood, taken on day 0 of AZD1222 vaccination. The CDR3 region is CASIGVDTQYF. CDR3 bases: TGTGCCAGCATTGGGGTCGATACGCAGTATTTT.